The TCR beta chain described here comes from a study of cytomegalovirus exposure and HLA in healthy donors. V was trimmed by 2 bases and J by 2 bases, leaving 3 bases between them. This CDR3 spans 12 amino acids. Germline lookup yields CDR1 SGHTA and CDR2 FQGNSA. Primers for the PCR totalled 60 Vbeta and 13 Jbeta. Clones were read by immunoSEQ multiplex PCR, and TCRdb kept only the in-frame ones, dropping some. The sample includes over 95,000 clones, about 80% seen only once; the top ten take roughly 2.7%. Material: PBMCs. The chain carries TRBV7-2 and TRBJ1-2; D unresolved. The TCR comes from a female donor in good health and CMV-seronegative. The CDR3 DNA reads TGTGCCAGCAGCTTACAGAACTATGGCTACACCTTC. Its protein is CASSLQNYGYTF.